This T cell receptor beta chain was sequenced for a study of blood T cell repertoires in COVID-19. In the study overall: Italy, Spain and the United States were the sources of the convalescent and acute COVID-19 samples. PBMCs, B-cell-depleted T cells, or T cells were the source of the cDNA or gDNA that made up the material.

Germline assignment: CDR1 SGHRS and CDR2 YFSETQ. This CDR3 region has 16 residues. Trimming at V came to 3 bases and at J to 1 base, leaving 7 bases not matched to a gene. Original analysis: Researchers report that nucleated cell counts were estimated from reference gene primer amplification. Only in-frame clones appear in the TCRdb table, and some are missing; sequencing was by immunoSEQ multiplex PCR. The V and J calls and clone size are taken from that table; D and trimming were inferred from the DNA. The profile shows tens of thousands of clones, around 87% of them singletons. Sequenced input: peripheral blood. The receptor comes from a human donor with acute or convalescent COVID-19. The donor label of this sample is uncertain. The chain joins TRBV5-1 to TRBJ1-1; 9 nucleotides line up with TRBD1. CDR3 DNA sequence: TGCGCCAGCAGCTGGGGTCCGGGACAGGGGAACACTGAAGCTTTCTTT. It yields the protein CASSWGPGQGNTEAFF.